This T cell receptor beta chain was captured in a study of T cells in Graves' hyperthyroidism and ophthalmopathy. This clonotype was seen ten or more times. Its antigen is currently unknown. Based on clinical symptoms, serum thyroxine and TRAb, thyroid ultrasound and orbital computed tomography, diagnoses were reached. The authors obtained PBMCs from roughly 10 ml of fresh peripheral blood. Findings and caveats of the study: Ophthalmopathy and stable hyperthyroidism were separated by a 13 V-J model. Among thyroid clonotypes expanded above 0.001, most also appeared in blood.

RNA transcripts provided the source from which TCR beta CDR3 regions were amplified. An initial round of RT-PCR targeting the TCR CDR3 relied on the HTBI primer set. From the multiplex PCR reads, TCRdb called clonotypes with MiXCR, one entry per CDR3 protein. The repertoire consists of approximately 430,000 distinct CDR3 sequences, with 14% to 15% occurring once and the leading ten covering around 14%. This TCR came from a man younger than 35 with Graves' ophthalmopathy. The specimen was blood.

The DNA of the CDR3 is TGCAGTGCTAGAGTGGTGAGCTCCTACAATGAGCAGTTCTTC. This translates into CSARVVSSYNEQFF. V and J are TRBV20-1 and TRBJ2-1; D is undetermined. V gave up 1 base and J gave up 0 bases, with 7 bases separating them. The CDR3 extends over 14 amino acids. CDR1 is DFQATT, CDR2 SNEGSKA, per germline (reference sequence).